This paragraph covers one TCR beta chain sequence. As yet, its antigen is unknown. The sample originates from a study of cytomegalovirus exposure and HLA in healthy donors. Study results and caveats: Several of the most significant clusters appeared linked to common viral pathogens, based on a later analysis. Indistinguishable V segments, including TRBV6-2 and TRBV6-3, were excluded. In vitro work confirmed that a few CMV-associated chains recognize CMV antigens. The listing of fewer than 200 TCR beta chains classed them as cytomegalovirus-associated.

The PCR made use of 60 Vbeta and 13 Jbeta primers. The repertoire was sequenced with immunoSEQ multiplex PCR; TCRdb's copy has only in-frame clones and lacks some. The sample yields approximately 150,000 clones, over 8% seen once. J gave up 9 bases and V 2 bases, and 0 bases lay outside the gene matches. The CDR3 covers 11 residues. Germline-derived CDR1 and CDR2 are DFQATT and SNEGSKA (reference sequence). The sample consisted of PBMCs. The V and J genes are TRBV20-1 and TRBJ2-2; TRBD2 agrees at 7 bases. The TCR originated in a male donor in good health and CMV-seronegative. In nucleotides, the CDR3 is TGCAGTGCTAGAAGCGGGAGGGAGCTGTTTTTT. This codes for CSARSGRELFF.